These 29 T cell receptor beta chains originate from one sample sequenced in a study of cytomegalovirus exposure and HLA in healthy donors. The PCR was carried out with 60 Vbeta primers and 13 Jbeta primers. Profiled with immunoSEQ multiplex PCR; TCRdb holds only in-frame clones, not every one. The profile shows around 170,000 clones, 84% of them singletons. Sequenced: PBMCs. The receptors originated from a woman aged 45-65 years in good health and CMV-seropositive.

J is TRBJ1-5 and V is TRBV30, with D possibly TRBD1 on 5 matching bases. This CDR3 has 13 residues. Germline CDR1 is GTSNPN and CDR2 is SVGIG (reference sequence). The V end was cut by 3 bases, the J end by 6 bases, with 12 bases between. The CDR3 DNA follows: TGTGCCTGGAGCCCGACAGCATCTCAGCCCCAGCATTTT. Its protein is CAWSPTASQPQHF.

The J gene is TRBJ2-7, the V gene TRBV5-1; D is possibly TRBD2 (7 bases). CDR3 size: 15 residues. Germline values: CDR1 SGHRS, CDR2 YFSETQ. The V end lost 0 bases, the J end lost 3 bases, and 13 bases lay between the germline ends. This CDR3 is CASSLAGGPLYEQYF. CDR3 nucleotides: TGCGCCAGCAGCTTGGCGGGGGGCCCCCTCTACGAGCAGTACTTC. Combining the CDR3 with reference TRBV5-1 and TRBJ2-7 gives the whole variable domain KAGVTQTPRYLIKTRGQQVTLSCSPISGHRSVSWYQQTPGQGLQFLFEYFSETQRNKGNFPGRFSGRQFSNSRSEMNVSTLELGDSALYLCASSLAGGPLYEQYFGPGTRLTVT.

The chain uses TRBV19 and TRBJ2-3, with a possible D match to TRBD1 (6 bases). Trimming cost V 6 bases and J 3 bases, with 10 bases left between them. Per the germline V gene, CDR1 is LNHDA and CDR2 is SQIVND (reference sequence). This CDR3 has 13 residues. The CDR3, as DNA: TGTGCCAGTAGCCCCACAGGGACAGATACGCAGTATTTT. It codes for CASSPTGTDTQYF.

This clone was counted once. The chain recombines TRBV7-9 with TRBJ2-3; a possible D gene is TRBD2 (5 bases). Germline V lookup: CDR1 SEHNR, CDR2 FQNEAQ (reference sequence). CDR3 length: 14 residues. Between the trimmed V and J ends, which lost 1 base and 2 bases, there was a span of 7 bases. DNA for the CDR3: TGTGCCAGCAGCTTAGTAGCGTACACAGATACGCAGTATTTT. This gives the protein CASSLVAYTDTQYF.

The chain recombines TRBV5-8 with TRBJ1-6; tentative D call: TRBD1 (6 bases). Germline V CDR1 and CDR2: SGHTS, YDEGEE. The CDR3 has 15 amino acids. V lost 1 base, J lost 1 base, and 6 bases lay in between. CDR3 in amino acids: CASSLRGSYNSPLHF. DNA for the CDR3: TGTGCCAGCAGCTTGAGGGGGTCCTATAATTCACCCCTCCACTTT. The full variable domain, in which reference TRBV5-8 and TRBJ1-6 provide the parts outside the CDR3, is EAGVTQSPTHLIKTRGQQATLRCSPISGHTSVYWYQQALGLGLQFLLWYDEGEERNRGNFPPRFSGRQFPNYSSELNVNALELEDSALYLCASSLRGSYNSPLHFGNGTRLTVT.

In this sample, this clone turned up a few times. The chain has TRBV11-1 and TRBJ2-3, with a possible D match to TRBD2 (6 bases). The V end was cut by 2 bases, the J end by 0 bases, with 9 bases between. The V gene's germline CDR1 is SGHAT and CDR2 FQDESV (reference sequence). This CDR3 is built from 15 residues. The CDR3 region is CASSLLAGSTDTQYF. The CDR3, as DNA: TGTGCCAGCAGCTTACTGGCGGGGAGCACAGATACGCAGTATTTT. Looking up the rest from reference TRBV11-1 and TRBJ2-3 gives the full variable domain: EAEVAQSPRYKITEKSQAVAFWCDPISGHATLYWYRQILGQGPELLVQFQDESVVDDSQLPKDRFSAERLKGVDSTLKIQPAELGDSAMYLCASSLLAGSTDTQYFGPGTRLTVL.

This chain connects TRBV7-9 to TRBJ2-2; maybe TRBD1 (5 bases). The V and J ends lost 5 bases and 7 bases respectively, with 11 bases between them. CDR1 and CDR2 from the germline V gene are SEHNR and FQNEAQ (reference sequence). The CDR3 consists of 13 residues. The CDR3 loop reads CASSPSRVGELFF. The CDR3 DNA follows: TGTGCCAGCAGCCCCAGCAGGGTCGGGGAGCTGTTTTTT.

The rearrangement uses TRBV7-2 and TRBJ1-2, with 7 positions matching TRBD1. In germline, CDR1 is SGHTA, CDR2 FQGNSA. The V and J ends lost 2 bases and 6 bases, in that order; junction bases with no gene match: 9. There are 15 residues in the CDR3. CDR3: CASSLSPTGLDGYTF. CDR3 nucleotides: TGTGCCAGCAGCTTATCCCCGACAGGGCTGGATGGCTACACCTTC.

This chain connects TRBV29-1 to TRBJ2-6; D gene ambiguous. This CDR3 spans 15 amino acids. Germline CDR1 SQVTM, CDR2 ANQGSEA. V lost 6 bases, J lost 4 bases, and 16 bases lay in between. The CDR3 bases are TGCAGCGTCGGCCGTGAGGCCTCAGGGGCCAACGTCCTGACTTTC. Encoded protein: CSVGREASGANVLTF.

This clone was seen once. The CDR3 reads CASKSGGEIEQYF. The CDR3 DNA is TGTGCCAGTAAATCCGGCGGGGAGATCGAGCAGTACTTC. The chain joins TRBV19 to TRBJ2-7; perhaps TRBD2 as D (6 bases). V was shortened by 7 bases and J by 6 bases, with 16 bases between the two germline ends. CDR1 is LNHDA, CDR2 SQIVND, per germline (reference sequence). This CDR3 contains 13 residues.

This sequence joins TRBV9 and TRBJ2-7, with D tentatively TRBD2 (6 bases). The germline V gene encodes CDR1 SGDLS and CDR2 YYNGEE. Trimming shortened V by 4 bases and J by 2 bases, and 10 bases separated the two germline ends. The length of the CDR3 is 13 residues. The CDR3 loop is CASSWGETYEQYF. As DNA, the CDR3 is TGTGCCAGCAGCTGGGGGGAGACCTACGAGCAGTACTTC.

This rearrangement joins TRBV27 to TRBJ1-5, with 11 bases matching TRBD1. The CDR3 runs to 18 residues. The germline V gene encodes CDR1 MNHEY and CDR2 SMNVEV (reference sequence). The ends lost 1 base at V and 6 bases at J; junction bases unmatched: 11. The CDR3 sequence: CASSLLPPGQGASQPQHF. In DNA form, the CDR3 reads TGTGCCAGCAGTTTATTGCCGCCAGGACAGGGGGCCAGTCAGCCCCAGCATTTT.

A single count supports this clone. CDR3 region: CASSFWVAGPSGELFF. CDR3 coding DNA: TGCGCCAGCAGCTTTTGGGTAGCGGGTCCCTCCGGGGAGCTGTTTTTT. The chain employs TRBV5-1 and TRBJ2-2; the match to TRBD2 covers 7 bases. The CDR3 consists of 16 residues. Trimming took 2 bases from V and 6 from J; bases not matched to a gene: 10. CDR1 and CDR2 (germline): SGHRS, YFSETQ.

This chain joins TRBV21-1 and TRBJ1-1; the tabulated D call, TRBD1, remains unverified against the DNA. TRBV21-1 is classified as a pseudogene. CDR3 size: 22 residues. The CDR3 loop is CASSTQTIIGGWHRGPNTEAFF. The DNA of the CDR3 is TGTGCCAGCAGCACCCAAACCATTATTGGGGGTTGGCACAGGGGGCCGAACACTGAAGCTTTCTTT.

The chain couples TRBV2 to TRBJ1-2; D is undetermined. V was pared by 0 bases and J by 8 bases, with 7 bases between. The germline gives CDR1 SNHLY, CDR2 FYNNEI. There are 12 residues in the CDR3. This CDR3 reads CASSEALEGYTF. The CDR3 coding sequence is TGTGCCAGCAGTGAAGCTCTTGAGGGCTACACCTTC.

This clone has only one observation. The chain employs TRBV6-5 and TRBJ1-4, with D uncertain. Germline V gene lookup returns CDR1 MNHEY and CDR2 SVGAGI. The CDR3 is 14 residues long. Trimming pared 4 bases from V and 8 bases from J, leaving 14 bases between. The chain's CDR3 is CASSLRPAQEKLFF. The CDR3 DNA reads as TGTGCCAGCAGTTTGCGGCCCGCCCAGGAAAAACTGTTTTTT.

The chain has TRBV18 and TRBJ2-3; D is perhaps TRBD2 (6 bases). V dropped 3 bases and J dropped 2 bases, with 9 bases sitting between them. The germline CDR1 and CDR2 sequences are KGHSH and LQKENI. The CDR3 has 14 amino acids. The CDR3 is CASSPGGTTDTQYF. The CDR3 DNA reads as TGTGCCAGCTCACCCGGGGGAACCACAGATACGCAGTATTTT.

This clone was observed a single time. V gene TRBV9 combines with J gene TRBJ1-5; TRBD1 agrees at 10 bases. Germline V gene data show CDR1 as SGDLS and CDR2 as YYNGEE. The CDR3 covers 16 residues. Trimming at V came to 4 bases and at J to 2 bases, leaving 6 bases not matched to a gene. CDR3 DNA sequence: TGTGCCAGCAGCATCGGGACAGGGGAAGGCAATCAGCCCCAGCATTTT. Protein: CASSIGTGEGNQPQHF.

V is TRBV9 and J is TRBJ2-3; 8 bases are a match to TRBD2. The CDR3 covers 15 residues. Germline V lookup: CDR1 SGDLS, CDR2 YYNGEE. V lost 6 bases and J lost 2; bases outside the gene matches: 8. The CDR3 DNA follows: TGTGCCAGCACGAAGACTAGCGATGTCACAGATACGCAGTATTTT. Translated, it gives CASTKTSDVTDTQYF.

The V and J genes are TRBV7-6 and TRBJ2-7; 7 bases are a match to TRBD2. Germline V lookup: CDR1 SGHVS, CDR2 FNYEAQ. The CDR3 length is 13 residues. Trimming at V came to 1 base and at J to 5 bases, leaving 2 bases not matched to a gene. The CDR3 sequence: CASSLGGLDEQYF. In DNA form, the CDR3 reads TGTGCCAGCAGCTTAGGTGGACTAGACGAGCAGTACTTC.

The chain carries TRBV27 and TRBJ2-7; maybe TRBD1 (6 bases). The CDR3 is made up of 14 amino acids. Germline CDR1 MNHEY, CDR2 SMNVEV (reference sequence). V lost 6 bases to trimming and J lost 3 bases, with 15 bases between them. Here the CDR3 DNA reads TGTGCCAGCAGGGGACACTCAGGAGGCTACGAGCAGTACTTC. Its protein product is CASRGHSGGYEQYF.

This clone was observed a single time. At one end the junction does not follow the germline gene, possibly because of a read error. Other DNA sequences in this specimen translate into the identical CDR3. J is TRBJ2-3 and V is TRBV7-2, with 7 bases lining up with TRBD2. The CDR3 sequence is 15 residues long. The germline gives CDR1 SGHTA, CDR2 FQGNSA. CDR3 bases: TGTGCCAGCAGAGTTAGCGGGTCTGGCACAGATACGCAGTACTTT. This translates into CASRVSGSGTDTQYF.

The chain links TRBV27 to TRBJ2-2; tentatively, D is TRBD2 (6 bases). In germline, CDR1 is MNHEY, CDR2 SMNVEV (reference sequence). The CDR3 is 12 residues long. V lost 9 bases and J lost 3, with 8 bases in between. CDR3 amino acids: CASWRDTGELFF. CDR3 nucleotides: TGTGCCAGTTGGAGGGACACCGGGGAGCTGTTTTTT.

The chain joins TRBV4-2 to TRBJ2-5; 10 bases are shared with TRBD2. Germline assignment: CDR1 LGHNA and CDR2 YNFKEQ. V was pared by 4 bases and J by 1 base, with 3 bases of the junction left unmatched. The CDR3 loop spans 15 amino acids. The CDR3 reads CASSPASGGQETQYF. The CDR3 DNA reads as TGTGCCAGCAGCCCCGCTAGCGGGGGCCAAGAGACCCAGTACTTC.

This CDR3 reads CASRTANTEAFF. DNA of the CDR3: TGTGCCAGCAGAACAGCTAACACTGAAGCTTTCTTT. This chain uses TRBV11-1 with TRBJ1-1; D remains unclear. V shed 6 bases and J shed 2 bases, with 7 bases lying between them. The CDR3 sequence is 12 residues long. Per germline, CDR1 SGHAT and CDR2 FQDESV (reference sequence).

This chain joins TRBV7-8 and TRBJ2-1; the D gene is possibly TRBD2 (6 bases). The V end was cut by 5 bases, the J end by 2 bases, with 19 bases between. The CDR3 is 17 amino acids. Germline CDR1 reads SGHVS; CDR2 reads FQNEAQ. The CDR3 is CASSQAGRGLAYNEQFF. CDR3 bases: TGTGCCAGCAGCCAGGCGGGGCGGGGTTTGGCCTACAATGAGCAGTTCTTC. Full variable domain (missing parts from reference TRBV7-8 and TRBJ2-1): GAGVSQSPRYKVAKRGQDVALRCDPISGHVSLFWYQQALGQGPEFLTYFQNEAQLDKSGLPSDRFFAERPEGSVSTLKIQRTQQEDSAVYLCASSQAGRGLAYNEQFFGPGTRLTVL.

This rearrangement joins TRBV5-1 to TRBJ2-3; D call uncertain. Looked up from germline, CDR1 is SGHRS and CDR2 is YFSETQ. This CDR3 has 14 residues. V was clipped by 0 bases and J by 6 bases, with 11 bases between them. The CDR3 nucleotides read TGCGCCAGCAGCTTGGACAGTATTACGGATACGCAGTATTTT. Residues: CASSLDSITDTQYF.

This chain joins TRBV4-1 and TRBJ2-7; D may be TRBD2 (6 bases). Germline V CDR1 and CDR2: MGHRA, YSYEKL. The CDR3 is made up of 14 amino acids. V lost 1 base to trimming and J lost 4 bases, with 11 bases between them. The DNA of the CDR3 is TGCGCCAGCAGCCAAGGGCGCGGGGAGTACGAGCAGTACTTC. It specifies CASSQGRGEYEQYF.

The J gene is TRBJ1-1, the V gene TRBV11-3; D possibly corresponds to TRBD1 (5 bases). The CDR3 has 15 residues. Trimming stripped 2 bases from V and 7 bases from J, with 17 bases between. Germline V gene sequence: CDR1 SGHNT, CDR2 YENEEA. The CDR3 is CASSLSPGGVIEAFF. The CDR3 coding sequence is TGTGCCAGCAGCTTATCCCCGGGGGGGGTAATTGAAGCTTTCTTT.